The sequence of this TCR beta chain was determined in a study of response to subunit inactivated influenza vaccine. The CDR3 sequence is 16 residues long. The germline V gene has CDR1 SGHRS and CDR2 YFSETQ. The trim removed 4 bases at V and 2 bases at J, leaving 8 bases unmatched. This clonotype was recorded a few times. What it recognizes is unknown. Whole-study findings and limits: It was suggested by the authors that few new T cells are recruited by each seasonal influenza vaccination.

TCRdb passed the RT-PCR reads through MiXCR, listing each CDR3 protein once. The table includes 750,000 to 850,000 distinct CDR3 sequences, about a fifth detected once. This chain connects TRBV5-1 to TRBJ2-3; 9 bases align to TRBD2. This receptor was obtained from a man aged 50 or older who received an inactivated influenza vaccine. Material: PBMCs from blood, obtained about 5 days after vaccination. The CDR3 region is CASSQAGGLVTDTQYF. The DNA of the CDR3 is TGCGCCAGCAGCCAAGCGGGGGGTTTGGTCACAGATACGCAGTATTTT.